The rows below give T cell receptor beta chains drawn from one sample of a study of T cell responses to AZD1222 COVID-19 vaccine. Some clones are missing from TCRdb's copy, which holds only in-frame ones; the method was immunoSEQ multiplex PCR. The top ten hold over 9.5% of the sample, which has 75,000 to 100,000 clones, approximately 90% seen once. The source was peripheral blood, collected on day 0 of AZD1222 vaccination. The receptor set was obtained from an adult in good health. The CDR3 runs from the conserved cysteine through the conserved F or W. Fields, in order: clone size, J gene, V gene, D gene, CDR3 protein, CDR3 DNA. D genes are given only for firm matches. Clone sizes are given selectively: once, few, many, or a class where the clone is expanded.

NA TRBJ2-7 TRBV5-1 TRBD2 CASSLTPGTGGSYEQYF TGCGCCAGCAGCTTAACCCCCGGTACGGGGGGATCCTACGAGCAGTACTTC
NA TRBJ1-1 TRBV7-9 NA CASSWKPGTDFNTEAFF TGTGCCAGCAGCTGGAAACCGGGAACAGACTTTAACACTGAAGCTTTCTTT
NA TRBJ2-7 TRBV11-1 TRBD1 CASSPQRTGWMGQYF TGTGCCAGCAGTCCTCAACGGACAGGGTGGATGGGGCAGTACTTC
NA TRBJ1-1 TRBV2 TRBD1 CASMGQGDTEAFF TGTGCCAGCATGGGACAGGGAGACACTGAAGCTTTCTTT
NA TRBJ2-1 TRBV6-2/TRBV6-3 TRBD2 CASSLGLAGVNEQFF TGTGCCAGCAGTTTGGGGCTAGCGGGAGTCAATGAGCAGTTCTTC
NA TRBJ2-3 TRBV5-1 TRBD2 CASSLRGGAADTQYF TGCGCCAGCAGCTTGCGCGGGGGGGCAGCAGATACGCAGTATTTT
NA TRBJ2-5 TRBV12-3/TRBV12-4 TRBD2 CASRLAAAGTQYF TGTGCCAGCCGCCTAGCGGCTGCTGGGACCCAGTACTTC
NA TRBJ2-7 TRBV2 NA CATIQFVDGTYEQYF TGTGCCACCATACAGTTCGTCGATGGGACCTACGAGCAGTACTTC
NA TRBJ2-1 TRBV6-5 NA CASSYSWGDSYNEQFF TGTGCCAGCAGTTATTCCTGGGGTGATTCCTACAATGAGCAGTTCTTC
NA TRBJ2-7 TRBV6-2/TRBV6-3 NA CASSLIFGKGRNNPYEQYF TGTGCCAGCAGCCTCATCTTTGGGAAGGGTCGTAATAACCCCTACGAGCAGTACTTC
NA TRBJ1-5 TRBV19 TRBD1 CASTVTGGSRAQHF TGTGCCAGTACTGTGACAGGGGGATCGAGGGCCCAGCATTTT
NA TRBJ1-5 TRBV3-1/TRBV3-2 NA CASSQDLRSNQPQHF TGTGCCAGCAGCCAAGACCTAAGGAGCAATCAGCCCCAGCATTTT
NA TRBJ1-3 TRBV5-6 NA CASSLPEGNTIYF TGTGCCAGCAGCTTGCCGGAGGGAAACACCATATATTTT
NA TRBJ1-6 TRBV28 NA CASKLSGGYNSPLHF TGTGCCAGCAAACTATCTGGCGGCTATAATTCACCCCTCCACTTT
NA TRBJ2-2 TRBV14 NA CASSKGNGELFF TGTGCCAGCAGCAAGGGGAACGGGGAGCTGTTTTTT
once TRBJ2-1 TRBV12-3/TRBV12-4 NA CASSLSTGNEQFF TGTGCCAGCAGTTTATCGACGGGGAATGAGCAGTTCTTC
once TRBJ1-4 TRBV30 NA CAWSPRAFKLFF TGTGCCTGGAGCCCCCGGGCGTTCAAACTGTTTTTT
NA TRBJ1-3 TRBV15 NA CATSRSGSGNTIYF TGTGCCACCAGCAGATCGGGGTCTGGAAACACCATATATTTT
NA TRBJ1-2 TRBV6-5 TRBD1 CASGPPGGYGYTF TGTGCCAGCGGGCCGCCAGGGGGCTATGGCTACACCTTC
NA TRBJ1-2 TRBV24-1 NA CATSDLGHSRVKYGYTF TGTGCCACCAGTGATTTGGGACATAGTAGGGTGAAGTATGGCTACACCTTC
NA TRBJ2-1 TRBV15 NA CATGGQIYNEQFF TGTGCCACCGGCGGACAGATTTACAATGAGCAGTTCTTC
NA TRBJ2-1 TRBV5-1 TRBD2 CASRATSNEQFF TGCGCCAGCAGGGCGACTAGCAACGAGCAGTTCTTC
once TRBJ2-3 TRBV6-6 TRBD1 CASSVKGATDTQYF TGTGCCAGCAGCGTAAAGGGGGCGACAGATACGCAGTATTTT
NA TRBJ1-4 TRBV5-1 NA CASNPGPKIATNEKLFF TGCGCCAGCAATCCCGGGCCCAAAATTGCAACTAATGAAAAACTGTTTTTT
NA TRBJ2-6 TRBV6-9 NA CASSCRGSGHSGANVLTF TGTGCCAGCAGTTGTAGAGGTAGCGGCCATTCTGGGGCCAACGTCCTGACTTTC
NA TRBJ2-1 TRBV7-2 NA CASSLVRTVEQFF TGTGCCAGCAGCTTAGTTAGGACTGTTGAGCAGTTCTTC
NA TRBJ2-1 TRBV7-8 NA CASSLDGVANEQFF TGTGCCAGCAGCTTAGATGGGGTCGCCAATGAGCAGTTCTTC
few TRBJ2-5 TRBV18 NA CASSTNHLGQGGQETQYF TGTGCCAGCTCAACGAACCACCTTGGGCAGGGGGGACAAGAGACCCAGTACTTC
NA TRBJ1-2 TRBV7-8 NA CASSPTINYGYTF TGTGCCAGCAGCCCGACCATTAACTATGGCTACACCTTC
NA TRBJ2-5 TRBV7-7 NA CASSLLQGRQETQYF TGTGCCAGCAGCTTACTTCAGGGACGTCAAGAGACCCAGTACTTC
NA TRBJ1-3 TRBV5-1 NA CASSLEGGISSGNTIYF TGCGCCAGCAGCTTGGAGGGCGGAATATCTTCTGGAAACACCATATATTTT
NA TRBJ2-7 TRBV30 NA CAWSSQGEQYF TGTGCCTGGAGTTCACAGGGAGAGCAGTACTTC
NA TRBJ1-1 TRBV6-4 NA CASSAASNTEAFF TGTGCCAGCAGTGCGGCATCGAACACTGAAGCTTTCTTT
NA TRBJ1-2 TRBV16 NA CASSQSRAYGYTF TGTGCCAGCAGCCAATCAAGGGCTTATGGCTACACCTTC
NA TRBJ1-2 TRBV6-5 NA CASRSKTVNYGYTF TGTGCCAGCAGGAGCAAGACAGTAAACTATGGCTACACCTTC
NA TRBJ1-2 TRBV14 NA CASSYLRGGGYTF TGTGCCAGCAGCTATCTCAGGGGCGGAGGCTACACCTTC
NA TRBJ1-1 TRBV19 TRBD1 CASSPLLGGQNTEAFF TGTGCCAGTAGTCCCCTATTAGGGGGCCAGAACACTGAAGCTTTCTTT
NA TRBJ1-1 TRBV24-1 NA CATSDPPQRWNTEAFF TGTGCCACCAGTGATCCACCCCAGCGCTGGAACACTGAAGCTTTCTTT
few TRBJ2-6 TRBV16 TRBD1 CASSLQGVLGANVLTF TGTGCCAGCAGCCTGCAGGGGGTATTAGGGGCCAACGTCCTGACTTTC
once TRBJ2-7 TRBV5-1 TRBD2 CASSLWTSGSYEQYF TGCGCCAGCAGCTTGTGGACTAGCGGATCCTACGAGCAGTACTTC
NA TRBJ1-4 TRBV5-4 NA CASSLGPSTNEKLFF TGTGCCAGCAGCTTGGGCCCTTCCACTAATGAAAAACTGTTTTTT
NA TRBJ1-1 TRBV18 TRBD1 CASSRTGGTEAFF TGTGCCAGCTCACGGACAGGGGGCACTGAAGCTTTCTTT
NA TRBJ1-1 TRBV24-1 TRBD1 CATRESGGNTEAFF TGTGCCACCAGGGAATCAGGGGGAAACACTGAAGCTTTCTTT
NA TRBJ2-7 TRBV15 NA CATSRDNGGTYEQYF TGTGCCACCAGCAGAGATAATGGGGGGACCTACGAGCAGTACTTC
NA TRBJ2-3 TRBV10-1 TRBD2 CASSVERGGDTQYF TGCGCCAGCAGTGTTGAGCGGGGGGGGGATACGCAGTATTTT
NA TRBJ1-1 TRBV5-5 TRBD1 CASSWDSPTVATEAFF TGTGCCAGCAGCTGGGACAGCCCTACGGTGGCCACTGAAGCTTTCTTT